A single sample gave rise to the 10 T cell receptor beta chains below, sequenced in a study of shared clonotypes between healthy human individuals. The table came from immunoSEQ multiplex PCR; TCRdb's copy has only in-frame clones and leaves some out. The data contain roughly 1.4 million clones, roughly 98.5% of them singletons. The sequencing sample was made of naive CD4+ T cells sorted from blood. The sample's subset: CD45RA+ positively selected. The receptors stem from a man in his thirties or forties in good health.

This clone appeared once. The V gene is TRBV5-6, the J gene TRBJ2-7, with a possible D match to TRBD1 (7 bases). The CDR3 runs 17 residues. In germline, CDR1 is SGHDT, CDR2 YYEEEE. V was clipped by 3 bases and J by 7 bases, with 26 bases between them. In nucleotides, the CDR3 is TGTGCCAGCAGCTCATTGGGCCCCAAGGGGGCGGGAAGGGAGCAGTACTTC. Its protein product is CASSSLGPKGAGREQYF.

In the case of this clone: At the DNA level, this CDR3 is encoded by other sequences in the same sample as well. The chain uses TRBV5-1 and TRBJ1-3; D uncertain. Germline V gene lookup returns CDR1 SGHRS and CDR2 YFSETQ. Trimming removed 4 bases from V and 3 bases from J, with 11 bases in between. The CDR3 totals 14 residues. The CDR3 loop is CASSLGEVGNTIYF. The DNA for the CDR3 is TGCGCCAGCAGCCTGGGTGAGGTTGGAAACACCATATATTTT.

This clone came up once. The chain recombines TRBV7-6 with TRBJ1-2; no reliable D call. This CDR3 is 13 amino acids long. CDR1 and CDR2 (germline): SGHVS, FNYEAQ. V was cut by 6 bases and J by 8 bases, with 16 bases left in between. CDR3 in DNA: TGTGCCAGCAGTTTTTCGAAGGGAGGCGGCTACACCTTC. This encodes CASSFSKGGGYTF.

This clone was recorded a few times. This chain uses TRBV10-3 with TRBJ1-5, with 8 positions matching TRBD1. J lost 5 bases, V lost 10 bases, and 13 bases had no gene match. Germline values: CDR1 ENHRY, CDR2 SYGVKD. The CDR3 consists of 15 residues. Here the CDR3 reads CATSLTGERDQPQHF. In DNA form, the CDR3 reads TGTGCCACCAGCCTGACAGGGGAAAGGGATCAGCCCCAGCATTTT.

The V call is TRBV5-1, the J call TRBJ2-3, with no clear D. The CDR3 is 15 amino acids. V was cut by 0 bases and J by 1 base, with 9 bases left in between. Germline values: CDR1 SGHRS, CDR2 YFSETQ. The CDR3 DNA follows: TGCGCCAGCAGCTTGGGTCCTGGGGGCACAGATACGCAGTATTTT. Translation gives CASSLGPGGTDTQYF.

J is TRBJ2-6 and V is TRBV5-4, with D unresolved. CDR1 and CDR2 (germline): SGHNT, YYREEE (reference sequence). V lost 1 base and J 2 bases, leaving 10 bases between the germline ends. The CDR3 has 16 amino acids. CDR3 in amino acids: CASSLWVVAGANVLTF. CDR3 in DNA: TGTGCCAGCAGCTTGTGGGTAGTTGCTGGGGCCAACGTCCTGACTTTC.

The chain links TRBV11-2 to TRBJ2-1; 9 positions agree with TRBD2. The V segment lost 5 bases and the J segment 0 bases; nucleotides outside the gene matches: 8. The germline gives CDR1 SGHAT, CDR2 FQNNGV. The CDR3 sequence is 17 residues long. For the CDR3, the DNA is TGTGCCAGCAGCCCAGTGGGTAGCGGGAGCTCCTACAATGAGCAGTTCTTC. Its protein product is CASSPVGSGSSYNEQFF.

The rearrangement uses TRBV18 and TRBJ2-5, with D possibly being TRBD1 (5 bases). Trimming removed 0 bases from V and 5 bases from J, with 13 bases in between. In germline, CDR1 is KGHSH, CDR2 LQKENI. CDR3 length: 15 amino acids. DNA of the CDR3: TGTGCCAGCTCACCACCCAGCAAGGGGTCGGAGACCCAGTACTTC. As protein: CASSPPSKGSETQYF. Supplemented by reference TRBV18 and TRBJ2-5, the full variable domain reads NAGVMQNPRHLVRRRGQEARLRCSPMKGHSHVYWYRQLPEEGLKFMVYLQKENIIDESGMPKERFSAEFPKEGPSILRIQQVVRGDSAAYFCASSPPSKGSETQYFGPGTRLLVL.

V and J are TRBV5-4 and TRBJ1-1; tentative D call: TRBD1 (5 bases). Trimming left V 1 base short and J 3 bases short, with 7 bases between. CDR3 size: 13 residues. CDR1 is SGHNT, CDR2 YYREEE, per germline (reference sequence). In DNA, the CDR3 is TGTGCCAGCAGCTTGCGCAGGGACACTGAAGCTTTCTTT. This sequence encodes CASSLRRDTEAFF.

V is TRBV18 and J is TRBJ2-7; TRBD2 agrees at 7 bases. The CDR3 covers 15 residues. Germline V gives CDR1 KGHSH, CDR2 LQKENI. The V segment lost 6 bases and the J segment 3 bases; nucleotides outside the gene matches: 11. The CDR3 region has the DNA TGTGCCAGCTCGCCTCCACTAGCGAATCGCTACGAGCAGTACTTC. It codes for CASSPPLANRYEQYF.